This T cell receptor beta chain was sequenced in a study of T-cell reconstitution after alpha-beta-depleted transplantation in children. Germline loops: CDR1 DFQATT, CDR2 SNEGSKA (reference sequence). With V trimmed by 0 bases and J by 0 bases, 5 bases remained unmatched. The CDR3 extends over 16 amino acids. Preparation of the TCRbeta library was carried out with unique molecular identifiers. Using its own MiXCR run on the PCR reads, TCRdb lists one record per CDR3 protein. The profile covers approximately 420,000 distinct CDR3 sequences, with approximately 10% appearing a single time and 4.5% to 7% taken by the ten largest. This clonotype was recorded at least ten times.

The rearrangement joins TRBV20-1 to TRBJ2-1, with TRBD2 matching over 7 bases. The sample consisted of PBMCs from the stem cell graft donor, taken from the stem cell graft. This clonotype was sampled from a human donor who donated a stem cell graft to a child with acute myeloid leukemia. The CDR3 sequence is CSARDQLASSYNEQFF. CDR3 sequence (DNA): TGCAGTGCTAGAGATCAACTAGCGAGCTCCTACAATGAGCAGTTCTTC.